One and the same sample provided the 9 T cell receptor beta chains below, sequenced in a study of blood T cell repertoires in COVID-19. The table came from immunoSEQ multiplex PCR; TCRdb's copy has only in-frame clones and leaves some out. The sample yields roughly 110,000 clones, about two thirds seen once. Sequenced input: peripheral blood. The origin of the receptors is a human donor with acute or convalescent COVID-19. The donor label of this sample is uncertain.

The chain has TRBV5-1 and TRBJ2-2, with 10 bases that match TRBD1. This CDR3 is built from 14 residues. Germline V lookup: CDR1 SGHRS, CDR2 YFSETQ. V dropped 4 bases and J dropped 3; count of bases not matched to a gene: 0. The CDR3 reads CASSGTGDTGELFF. CDR3 DNA: TGCGCCAGCAGCGGGACAGGGGACACCGGGGAGCTGTTTTTT.

This clone has a single count. This chain links TRBV10-3 with TRBJ2-3; TRBD2 agrees at 10 bases. In germline, CDR1 is ENHRY, CDR2 SYGVKD. The trim removed 5 bases at V and 2 bases at J, leaving 1 base unmatched. The CDR3 extends over 14 amino acids. CDR3: CAISSGGATDTQYF. CDR3 sequence (DNA): TGTGCCATCAGTAGCGGGGGGGCCACAGATACGCAGTATTTT.

This sequence joins TRBV11-2 and TRBJ2-7, with TRBD1 identical over 9 bases. The V segment lost 5 bases and the J segment 1 base; nucleotides outside the gene matches: 6. The CDR3 loop spans 15 amino acids. Germline V lookup: CDR1 SGHAT, CDR2 FQNNGV. The CDR3 region is CASSPGTGLSYEQYF. The CDR3 nucleotides are TGTGCCAGCAGCCCCGGGACAGGGCTGTCCTACGAGCAGTACTTC.

This chain joins TRBV28 and TRBJ1-1; D unclear. This CDR3 spans 11 amino acids. Germline V gene data show CDR1 as MDHEN and CDR2 as SYDVKM. Trimming pared 1 base from V and 8 bases from J, leaving 5 bases between. The CDR3 coding sequence is TGTGCCAGCAGTTTATCGTCCGAAGCTTTCTTT. It codes for CASSLSSEAFF.

Note on this clone: Additional DNA sequences in this sample encode the identical CDR3. V is TRBV3-1 (or the pseudogene TRBV3-2) and J is TRBJ1-2; D remains ambiguous. The CDR3 sequence is 14 residues long. V was cut by 0 bases and J by 4 bases, with 9 bases left in between. The germline V gene has CDR1 LGHDT and CDR2 YNNKEL (reference sequence). The CDR3 region is CASSQDYNGYGYTF. CDR3 DNA: TGTGCCAGCAGCCAAGATTATAACGGCTATGGCTACACCTTC.

DNA of the CDR3: TGTGCCAGCAGCAAGCAGGGTTACACTGAAGCTTTCTTT. This encodes CASSKQGYTEAFF. V and J are TRBV6-5 and TRBJ1-1, with a possible D match to TRBD1 (5 bases). Looked up from germline, CDR1 is MNHEY and CDR2 is SVGAGI. The CDR3 is 13 amino acids. Deletions cut 6 bases from V and 3 bases from J, with 11 bases between.

This rearrangement joins TRBV6-2 or TRBV6-3 to TRBJ2-7; D might be TRBD1 (6 bases). CDR1 MNHEY and CDR2 SVGEGT come from the germline V gene. The CDR3 has 15 amino acids. The V and J ends lost 2 bases and 0 bases respectively, with 11 bases between them. The CDR3 is CASSYHRDNSYEQYF. The CDR3 DNA is TGTGCCAGCAGTTACCACCGGGACAACTCCTACGAGCAGTACTTC.

The rearrangement joins TRBV6-6 to TRBJ2-1; 11 bases match TRBD1. CDR3 length: 15 amino acids. V lost 5 bases and J lost 4; bases outside the gene matches: 4. Germline V gives CDR1 MNHNY, CDR2 SVGAGI (reference sequence). The CDR3 DNA is TGTGCCAGCAGTCAAGGACAGGGGGCTTACAATGAGCAGTTCTTC. It encodes CASSQGQGAYNEQFF.

V gene TRBV15 combines with J gene TRBJ2-1; 8 bases are a match to TRBD1. CDR1 is LNHNV and CDR2 is YYDKDF in the germline V gene (reference sequence). The CDR3 is made up of 17 amino acids. The junction had 13 bases not matched to a gene; V was cut back by 3 bases and J by 6 bases. CDR3 sequence reads: CATSSNLDRAAGNEQFF. DNA of the CDR3: TGTGCCACCAGCAGCAACCTGGACAGGGCAGCGGGCAATGAGCAGTTCTTC. Supplemented by reference TRBV15 and TRBJ2-1, the full variable domain reads DAMVIQNPRYQVTQFGKPVTLSCSQTLNHNVMYWYQQKSSQAPKLLFHYYDKDFNNEADTPDNFQSRRPNTSFCFLDIRSPGLGDTAMYLCATSSNLDRAAGNEQFFGPGTRLTVL.